The 17 T cell receptor beta chains given below trace back to one sample, sequenced in a study of control samples from healthy donors and cancer patients. Profiled with immunoSEQ multiplex PCR; TCRdb holds only in-frame clones, not every one. The sample gives 200,000 to 250,000 clones, roughly 94% of which show up once; less than 1.6% is in the top ten. Sample: blood. All receptors come from a man between 50 and 59 years old in good health.

This sequence joins TRBV18 and TRBJ1-6, with D unresolved. The V gene lost 1 base and the J gene lost 10 bases, with 14 bases spanning the gap. This CDR3 has 15 residues. Germline V CDR1 and CDR2: KGHSH, LQKENI. The CDR3 nucleotides read TGTGCCAGCTCACCACAGGAACAGCGAGGGTCACCCCTCCACTTT. Amino acids: CASSPQEQRGSPLHF.

This chain uses TRBV18 with TRBJ2-7; no firm D call. V lost 3 bases, J lost 6 bases, and 15 bases lay in between. This CDR3 comprises 14 residues. The germline CDR1 and CDR2 sequences are KGHSH and LQKENI. The CDR3 DNA reads TGTGCCAGCTCACCGGCCATCACGTTCTTCGAGCAGTACTTC. Translating gives CASSPAITFFEQYF.

The chain has TRBV19 and TRBJ1-3; D is unclear. V was cut by 11 bases and J by 4 bases, with 12 bases left in between. The CDR3 runs 12 residues. Germline CDR1 LNHDA, CDR2 SQIVND (reference sequence). The CDR3 loop reads CAGRGRGNTIYF. The CDR3 DNA sequence: TGTGCCGGAAGAGGAAGGGGAAACACCATATATTTT.

The chain couples TRBV18 to TRBJ1-2; 10 bases are shared with TRBD1. The CDR3 length is 12 residues. In germline, CDR1 is KGHSH, CDR2 LQKENI. The ends lost 2 bases at V and 12 bases at J; junction bases unmatched: 3. Here the CDR3 reads CASSPGQGVNTF. The CDR3, as DNA: TGTGCCAGCTCACCAGGACAGGGGGTCAACACCTTC.

Comment on this clone: Relative to the germline gene, one junction end is altered; a read error may explain this. The chain has TRBV4-1 and TRBJ2-5, with D tentatively TRBD1 (5 bases). Germline CDR1 reads MGHRA; CDR2 reads YSYEKL. The CDR3 contains 17 residues. The DNA of the CDR3 is TGCGCCAGCACCCAAGGGCAGGGCCGGCGTTATCAAGAGACCCAGTACTTC. This sequence encodes CASTQGQGRRYQETQYF.

The chain employs TRBV6-5 and TRBJ1-5; possible D gene TRBD1, 6 bases. The CDR3 has 15 amino acids. V gave up 6 bases and J gave up 6 bases, with 18 bases separating them. Germline V gives CDR1 MNHEY, CDR2 SVGAGI. CDR3 region: CASRDSGGESQPQHF. In DNA form, the CDR3 reads TGTGCCAGCAGGGACTCTGGGGGCGAAAGTCAGCCCCAGCATTTT.

This chain joins TRBV5-1 and TRBJ2-5, with D perhaps matching TRBD2 (6 bases). This CDR3 is built from 14 residues. Looked up from germline, CDR1 is SGHRS and CDR2 is YFSETQ. V was trimmed by 2 bases and J by 5 bases, leaving 13 bases between them. CDR3: CASSLSGFGETQYF. DNA of the CDR3: TGCGCCAGCAGCTTAAGCGGGTTTGGGGAGACCCAGTACTTC.

The CDR3 DNA reads TGCGCCAGCAGTGAGTCCGGGATTTTCTCTGGAAACACCATATATTTT. Encoded protein: CASSESGIFSGNTIYF. The chain combines TRBV10-1 with TRBJ1-3; D uncertain. V shed 0 bases and J shed 0 bases, with 9 bases lying between them. Germline assignment: CDR1 WNHNN and CDR2 SYGVQD (reference sequence). The CDR3 runs to 16 residues.

This chain links TRBV5-1 with TRBJ2-2; D unresolved. Germline lookup yields CDR1 SGHRS and CDR2 YFSETQ. The CDR3 is 15 residues long. Trimming left V 7 bases short and J 0 bases short, with 13 bases between. The CDR3 protein is CASDVTGANTGELFF. The CDR3 DNA sequence: TGCGCCAGCGATGTCACCGGCGCGAACACCGGGGAGCTGTTTTTT. The whole variable domain, remainder taken from reference TRBV5-1 and TRBJ2-2, is KAGVTQTPRYLIKTRGQQVTLSCSPISGHRSVSWYQQTPGQGLQFLFEYFSETQRNKGNFPGRFSGRQFSNSRSEMNVSTLELGDSALYLCASDVTGANTGELFFGEGSRLTVL.

The chain carries TRBV11-2 and TRBJ1-6, with D perhaps TRBD1 (5 bases). CDR1 SGHAT and CDR2 FQNNGV come from the germline V gene. CDR3 size: 14 residues. Trimming removed 4 bases at V and 7 bases at J, with 11 bases between. CDR3 region: CASSSYRLNSPLHF. The DNA of the CDR3 is TGTGCCAGCAGCTCGTACAGGTTAAATTCACCCCTCCACTTT.

This chain uses TRBV2 with TRBJ2-1; tentative D call: TRBD2 (5 bases). V was clipped by 6 bases and J by 3 bases, with 9 bases between them. This CDR3 has 13 amino acids. Germline-derived CDR1 and CDR2 are SNHLY and FYNNEI. This CDR3 is CASRERIYNEQFF. CDR3 nucleotide sequence: TGTGCCAGCAGGGAGCGGATCTACAATGAGCAGTTCTTC.

V and J are TRBV7-2 and TRBJ2-1; tentative D call: TRBD1 (6 bases). V shed 3 bases and J shed 6 bases, with 9 bases lying between them. The CDR3 loop spans 13 amino acids. CDR1 SGHTA and CDR2 FQGNSA come from the germline V gene. The CDR3 region is CASSLNRANEQFF. CDR3 DNA: TGTGCCAGCAGCTTGAACAGGGCCAATGAGCAGTTCTTC. Looking up the rest from reference TRBV7-2 and TRBJ2-1 gives the full variable domain: GAGVSQSPSNKVTEKGKDVELRCDPISGHTALYWYRQSLGQGLEFLIYFQGNSAPDKSGLPSDRFSAERTGGSVSTLTIQRTQQEDSAVYLCASSLNRANEQFFGPGTRLTVL.

The genes are TRBV2 and TRBJ1-2, with a tentative D call TRBD1 (5 bases). CDR1 is SNHLY and CDR2 is FYNNEI in the germline V gene. Between the trimmed V and J ends, which lost 3 bases and 0 bases, there was a span of 14 bases. This CDR3 region has 16 residues. CDR3 in amino acids: CASSDHPGRTNYGYTF. The DNA for the CDR3 is TGTGCCAGCAGTGATCACCCAGGGAGGACTAACTATGGCTACACCTTC.

The CDR3 protein is CASSPAHRQYNEQFF. The CDR3, as DNA: TGTGCCAGCAGTCCAGCTCATAGACAGTACAATGAGCAGTTCTTC. The chain is built from TRBV6-5 and TRBJ2-1; tentative D call: TRBD1 (5 bases). CDR3 length: 15 amino acids. Germline CDR1 and CDR2: MNHEY and SVGAGI. The V end was cut by 5 bases, the J end by 4 bases, with 15 bases between.

The rearrangement links TRBV4-3 to TRBJ2-7; D unclear. Germline V gene lookup returns CDR1 LGHNA and CDR2 YSLEER. Trimming pared 4 bases from V and 1 base from J, leaving 14 bases between. The CDR3 runs to 15 residues. The CDR3 DNA reads as TGCGCCAGCAGCCGAAGGTGGCAGAGATCCTACGAGCAGTACTTC. This translates into CASSRRWQRSYEQYF.

This clone showed up just a few times. This CDR3 reads CASRGTQGNRQPQHF. CDR3 DNA sequence: TGTGCCAGCAGGGGTACACAGGGTAACCGTCAGCCCCAGCATTTT. V is TRBV2 and J is TRBJ1-5, with D possibly being TRBD1 (6 bases). V gave up 6 bases and J gave up 6 bases, with 18 bases separating them. CDR3 length equals 15 residues. The V gene's germline CDR1 is SNHLY and CDR2 FYNNEI.

The gene calls are TRBV2 and TRBJ2-3; D call uncertain. The CDR3 spans 16 residues. V lost 2 bases to trimming and J lost 1 base, with 13 bases between them. Looked up from germline, CDR1 is SNHLY and CDR2 is FYNNEI. CDR3 in amino acids: CASSELDYWGTDTQYF. CDR3 DNA sequence: TGTGCCAGCAGTGAACTGGATTACTGGGGCACAGATACGCAGTATTTT.